These 20 T cell receptor beta chains originate from one sample sequenced in a study of OX40 agonist ivuxolimab in advanced cancers. Sequenced by immunoSEQ multiplex PCR; TCRdb stores in-frame clones only, minus some. The repertoire includes 43,000 or so clones, roughly 87% of them detected once, and 13% to 15% sits in the top ten. The sequences come from CD4+ or CD8+ T cells sorted from blood, collected in a trial of the OX40 agonist ivuxolimab. The receptors originated from an adult with an advanced solid tumor such as melanoma, head and neck, liver or kidney cancer.

The chain recombines TRBV5-1 with TRBJ2-5; TRBD1 aligns across 10 bases. Germline loops: CDR1 SGHRS, CDR2 YFSETQ. The CDR3 has 15 amino acids. The V segment lost 2 bases and the J segment 5 bases; nucleotides outside the gene matches: 6. For the CDR3, the DNA is TGCGCCAGCAGCTTAGGCGGGACAGGGGTTGAGACCCAGTACTTC. Translating gives CASSLGGTGVETQYF.

This clone was seen a few times. The chain recombines TRBV5-6 with TRBJ2-2; 8 bases are shared with TRBD1. The CDR3 covers 15 residues. V shed 2 bases and J 3 bases; nucleotides not matched to a gene: 3. CDR1 is SGHDT and CDR2 is YYEEEE in the germline V gene. For the CDR3, the DNA is TGTGCCAGCAGCTTAGTACAGGGGGACACCGGGGAGCTGTTTTTT. Its translation: CASSLVQGDTGELFF. The full variable domain, in which reference TRBV5-6 and TRBJ2-2 provide the parts outside the CDR3, is DAGVTQSPTHLIKTRGQQVTLRCSPKSGHDTVSWYQQALGQGPQFIFQYYEEEERQRGNFPDRFSGHQFPNYSSELNVNALLLGDSALYLCASSLVQGDTGELFFGEGSRLTVL.

The chain combines TRBV4-2 with TRBJ1-1; unclear D gene. Germline CDR1 is LGHNA and CDR2 is YNFKEQ. Trimming removed 1 base at V and 0 bases at J, with 6 bases between. The CDR3 runs 14 residues. CDR3 amino acids: CASSQGEVNTEAFF. The CDR3 nucleotides read TGTGCCAGCAGCCAAGGAGAGGTGAACACTGAAGCTTTCTTT.

The rearrangement joins TRBV18 to TRBJ1-2; D gene ambiguous. Germline V gene lookup returns CDR1 KGHSH and CDR2 LQKENI. Trimming pared 2 bases from V and 7 bases from J, leaving 8 bases between. The CDR3 runs 12 residues. This CDR3 is CASSPSDRGYTF. CDR3 DNA: TGTGCCAGCTCACCAAGTGATCGTGGCTACACCTTC.

Comments on this clone: Germline and junction disagree at one end, which may indicate a read error. Different DNA sequences within this sample yield the same CDR3. V gene TRBV9 combines with J gene TRBJ2-5; D is ambiguous. Germline V gene data show CDR1 as SGDLS and CDR2 as YYNGEE. CDR3 length equals 10 residues. CDR3 nucleotides: TGTGCCAGCCAAAAAGAGACTCAGTACTTC. Amino acids: CASQKETQYF.

This clone appeared once. The J gene is TRBJ1-2, the V gene TRBV19, with D maybe TRBD1 (5 bases). This CDR3 is built from 13 residues. The germline V gene has CDR1 LNHDA and CDR2 SQIVND (reference sequence). Trimming removed 5 bases from V and 5 bases from J, with 12 bases in between. CDR3 in amino acids: CASSYGARYGYTF. The CDR3 DNA reads TGTGCCAGTAGTTACGGGGCAAGATATGGCTACACCTTC.

This chain links TRBV7-9 with TRBJ2-5; D not certain. The CDR3 consists of 13 residues. Germline CDR1 SEHNR, CDR2 FQNEAQ (reference sequence). The V gene lost 2 bases and the J gene lost 1 base, with 5 bases spanning the gap. CDR3 protein: CASSLRSQETQYF. The CDR3, as DNA: TGTGCCAGCAGCTTACGCAGCCAAGAGACCCAGTACTTC.

This chain connects TRBV5-1 to TRBJ2-1; D possibly corresponds to TRBD2 (6 bases). There are 13 residues in the CDR3. Looked up from germline, CDR1 is SGHRS and CDR2 is YFSETQ. The V end lost 7 bases, the J end lost 6 bases, and 14 bases lay between the germline ends. The CDR3 nucleotides read TGCGCCAGCTTTGGGGACTGGGGCAATGAGCAGTTCTTC. This gives the protein CASFGDWGNEQFF.

This clone was detected once. The chain joins TRBV5-1 to TRBJ2-7, with D possibly being TRBD2 (6 bases). The CDR3 is 12 residues long. V gave up 6 bases and J gave up 4 bases, with 11 bases separating them. Germline V CDR1 and CDR2: SGHRS, YFSETQ. Written as DNA, the CDR3 is TGCGCCAGCACGGAGGGCCGGTACGAGCAGTACTTC. This translates into CASTEGRYEQYF.

The chain is built from TRBV27 and TRBJ2-5; the match to TRBD2 covers 7 bases. Per germline, CDR1 MNHEY and CDR2 SMNVEV (reference sequence). With 2 bases clipped from V and 5 bases from J, the junction kept 8 bases outside the gene matches. The CDR3 has 15 residues. The CDR3 nucleotides are TGTGCCAGCAGTTTACGGACTAGTCCCCGGGAGACCCAGTACTTC. Residues: CASSLRTSPRETQYF.

The gene calls are TRBV25-1 and TRBJ2-7; 8 nucleotides match TRBD1. After removal of 8 bases from V and 3 bases from J, the junction contained 6 bases not matched to a gene. This CDR3 spans 13 amino acids. Germline V gives CDR1 MGHDK, CDR2 SYGVNS. CDR3 protein: CASSGTGYYEQYF. The CDR3 DNA sequence: TGTGCCAGCTCCGGGACAGGTTACTACGAGCAGTACTTC.

The chain is built from TRBV18 and TRBJ1-6; D is uncertain. CDR3 length equals 14 residues. Deletions cut 6 bases from V and 10 bases from J, with 16 bases between. Germline CDR1 is KGHSH and CDR2 is LQKENI. Here the CDR3 DNA reads TGTGCCAGCTCCCCCCAGAGGGAAGGATCACCCCTCCACTTT. It is translated as CASSPQREGSPLHF. The full variable domain, rest sourced from reference TRBV18 and TRBJ1-6, is NAGVMQNPRHLVRRRGQEARLRCSPMKGHSHVYWYRQLPEEGLKFMVYLQKENIIDESGMPKERFSAEFPKEGPSILRIQQVVRGDSAAYFCASSPQREGSPLHFGNGTRLTVT.

The genes are TRBV29-1 and TRBJ2-7, with a tentative D call TRBD1 (6 bases). CDR1 is SQVTM, CDR2 ANQGSEA, per germline. The V end lost 5 bases, the J end lost 5 bases, and 13 bases lay between the germline ends. This CDR3 contains 12 residues. Written as DNA, the CDR3 is TGCAGCGTTTGGACAGTTTCCCACGAGCAGTACTTC. Residues: CSVWTVSHEQYF.

The chain is built from TRBV4-1 and TRBJ2-1, with D perhaps TRBD1 (5 bases). The germline CDR1 and CDR2 sequences are MGHRA and YSYEKL. The CDR3 length is 14 residues. V lost 4 bases and J 8 bases, leaving 15 bases between the germline ends. CDR3 loop: CASSRLAGNDEQFF. The DNA for the CDR3 is TGCGCCAGCAGCCGCCTCGCAGGGAACGATGAGCAGTTCTTC.

The V gene is TRBV5-6, the J gene TRBJ1-1; D uncertain. Trimming removed 1 base at V and 5 bases at J, with 15 bases between. Germline CDR1 and CDR2: SGHDT and YYEEEE. The CDR3 contains 15 residues. The chain's CDR3 is CASSLWGLPRTEAFF. In nucleotides, the CDR3 is TGTGCCAGCAGCTTGTGGGGTCTCCCCAGGACTGAAGCTTTCTTT.

The V call is TRBV10-3, the J call TRBJ1-2, with 11 positions matching TRBD1. J lost 3 bases, V lost 3 bases, and 3 bases had no gene match. Germline V gene data show CDR1 as ENHRY and CDR2 as SYGVKD. CDR3 length: 15 residues. In nucleotides, the CDR3 is TGTGCCATCAGTGACGGGGGACAGGGGGACTATGGCTACACCTTC. This sequence encodes CAISDGGQGDYGYTF.

The chain has TRBV15 and TRBJ2-7; D unresolved. The germline CDR1 and CDR2 sequences are LNHNV and YYDKDF (reference sequence). The V end was cut by 4 bases, the J end by 6 bases, with 16 bases between. This CDR3 region has 14 residues. CDR3 in amino acids: CATSKEKGWGEQYF. CDR3 sequence (DNA): TGTGCCACCAGCAAAGAGAAAGGGTGGGGCGAGCAGTACTTC. The variable domain in full, with the rest retrieved from reference TRBV15 and TRBJ2-7, is DAMVIQNPRYQVTQFGKPVTLSCSQTLNHNVMYWYQQKSSQAPKLLFHYYDKDFNNEADTPDNFQSRRPNTSFCFLDIRSPGLGDTAMYLCATSKEKGWGEQYFGPGTRLTVT.

This chain links TRBV11-1 with TRBJ2-7; 7 bases fit TRBD2. V was pared by 5 bases and J by 6 bases, with 10 bases of the junction left unmatched. CDR1 is SGHAT and CDR2 is FQDESV in the germline V gene (reference sequence). This CDR3 has 14 amino acids. The CDR3 DNA reads TGTGCCAGCAGCGGTTACAGGACGGGAGGCGAGCAGTACTTC. Amino acids: CASSGYRTGGEQYF. Combining the CDR3 with reference TRBV11-1 and TRBJ2-7 gives the whole variable domain EAEVAQSPRYKITEKSQAVAFWCDPISGHATLYWYRQILGQGPELLVQFQDESVVDDSQLPKDRFSAERLKGVDSTLKIQPAELGDSAMYLCASSGYRTGGEQYFGPGTRLTVT.

The chain uses TRBV5-6 and TRBJ1-2, with TRBD1 identical over 9 bases. The CDR3 is 16 residues long. Trimming at V came to 0 bases and at J to 5 bases, leaving 8 bases not matched to a gene. Germline values: CDR1 SGHDT, CDR2 YYEEEE. The CDR3 protein is CASSLEGTGLDYGYTF. For the CDR3, the DNA is TGTGCCAGCAGCTTGGAAGGGACAGGGCTTGATTATGGCTACACCTTC.

The rearrangement joins TRBV19 to TRBJ2-5, with 13 nucleotides matching TRBD2. Germline V gene sequence: CDR1 LNHDA, CDR2 SQIVND (reference sequence). The CDR3 is 14 residues long. The junction had 4 bases not matched to a gene; V was cut back by 6 bases and J by 6 bases. The CDR3 reads CASRVTSGRQTQYF. In nucleotides, the CDR3 is TGTGCCAGTAGGGTGACTAGCGGGAGGCAGACCCAGTACTTC.